This record concerns one T cell receptor beta chain sequence. Its target is unknown. CDR3 length equals 13 residues. This entry comes from a study of shared clonotypes between healthy human individuals. The overall study: CD8 memory received one plate per donor, CD8 naive two, CD4 memory three and CD4 naive three. Findings and limits, study-wide: Researchers sampled only blood; tissue repertoires likely differ. Clonotypes shared by all four sorted-subset donors had higher generation probabilities than non-shared clonotypes. Naive subsets tended to show greater estimated richness than memory subsets.

It was CD45RO-negative cells, positively selected for CCR7, that made up naive CD8 cells, with terminally differentiated effector memory CD45RA+ cells excluded. This table comes from immunoSEQ multiplex PCR, and its TCRdb copy is limited to in-frame clones, with some not included. The table lists millions of clones, approximately 94% of them singletons. The clonotype comes from a man between 18 and 35 years old in good health. Sequenced input: naive CD8+ T cells sorted from blood. The chain has TRBV1 and TRBJ2-3; the listed D gene, TRBD1, was not tested against the DNA. TRBV1 is deemed a pseudogene. DNA of the CDR3: TGCACCAGCAGCCGGGCAGGAACAGATACGCAGTATTTT. Its protein is CTSSRAGTDTQYF.